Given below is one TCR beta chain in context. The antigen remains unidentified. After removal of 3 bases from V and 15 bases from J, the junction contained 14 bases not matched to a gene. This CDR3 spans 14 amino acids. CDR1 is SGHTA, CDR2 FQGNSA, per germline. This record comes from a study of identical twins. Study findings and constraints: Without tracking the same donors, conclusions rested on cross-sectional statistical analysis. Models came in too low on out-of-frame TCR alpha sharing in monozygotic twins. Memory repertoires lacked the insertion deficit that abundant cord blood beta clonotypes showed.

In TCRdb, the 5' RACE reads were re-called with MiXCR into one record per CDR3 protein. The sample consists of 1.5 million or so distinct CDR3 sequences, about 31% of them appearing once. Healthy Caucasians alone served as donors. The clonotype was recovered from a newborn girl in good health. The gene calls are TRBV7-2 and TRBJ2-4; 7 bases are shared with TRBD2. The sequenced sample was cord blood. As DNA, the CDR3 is TGTGCCAGCAGCTTTTTGGGCGGGGGTGAGACCCGGTACTTC. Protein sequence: CASSFLGGGETRYF.